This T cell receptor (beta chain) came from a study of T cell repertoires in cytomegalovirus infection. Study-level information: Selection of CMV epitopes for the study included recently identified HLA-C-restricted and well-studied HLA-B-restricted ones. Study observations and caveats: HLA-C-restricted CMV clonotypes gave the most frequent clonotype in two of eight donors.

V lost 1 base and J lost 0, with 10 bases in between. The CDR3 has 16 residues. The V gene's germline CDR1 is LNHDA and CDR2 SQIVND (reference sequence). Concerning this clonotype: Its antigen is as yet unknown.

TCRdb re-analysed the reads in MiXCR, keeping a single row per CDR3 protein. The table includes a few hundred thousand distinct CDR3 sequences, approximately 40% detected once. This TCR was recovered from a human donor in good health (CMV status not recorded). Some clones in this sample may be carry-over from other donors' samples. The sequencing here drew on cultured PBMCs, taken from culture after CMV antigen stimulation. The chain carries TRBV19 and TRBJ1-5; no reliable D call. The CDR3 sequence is CASSIVPGDSNQPQHF. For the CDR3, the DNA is TGTGCCAGTAGTATAGTCCCAGGAGATAGCAATCAGCCCCAGCATTTT.